This T cell receptor (beta chain) was observed in a study of beta chain features in type 1 diabetes. Comment on this clone: At one end, the junction sequence differs from germline, possibly due to a read error.

From germline, CDR1 is SSHAT and CDR2 FNYEAQ (reference sequence). The CDR3 extends over 16 amino acids. Sequenced material consisted of expressed TCRB transcripts (all of the isolated RNA was reverse transcribed). Data came from immunoSEQ multiplex PCR; TCRdb stores just in-frame clones and leaves some out. The profile covers roughly 150,000 clones, with about 9.8% appearing a single time and 2% to 3% taken by the ten largest. The source of this sequence is a woman younger than 35 in good health. The chain employs TRBV7-7 and TRBJ2-2; maybe TRBD1 (7 bases). Sequencing was done on a sample of central memory CD4+ T cells from blood. The CDR3 bases are TGTGCTAGCAGTCGCGGGACAGACCCGAACACCGGGGAGCTGTTTTTT. It is translated as CASSRGTDPNTGELFF.